These T cell receptor beta chains were read from a single sample in a study of cytomegalovirus exposure and HLA in healthy donors. Using immunoSEQ multiplex PCR, the repertoire was profiled, and TCRdb retains in-frame clones only, with some absent. The repertoire includes 65,000 to 95,000 clones, roughly 71% of them detected once, and 9.5% to 15% sits in the top ten. Sequenced input: PBMCs. These receptors were obtained from a man between 65 and 85 years old in good health and CMV-seronegative. CDR3s include the opening cysteine and the closing phenylalanine or tryptophan. D genes are given only for firm matches. For some rows the clone size is stated as once, few or many, or as a class when expanded; others skip it.

>TRBV7-2|NA|TRBD1|TRBJ1-1
TGTGCCAGCAGCTCTGACAGGGTGGTGACTGAAGCTTTCTTT
CASSSDRVVTEAFF
>TRBV2|few|TRBD1|TRBJ1-1
TGTGCCAGCAGATCCCTACAGGGGACTGAAGCTTTCTTT
CASRSLQGTEAFF
>TRBV29-1|NA|TRBD1|TRBJ2-7
TGCAGCGCTCGGGACAGTGGTGTCTACGAGCAGTACTTC
CSARDSGVYEQYF
>TRBV11-1|NA|TRBD1|TRBJ2-2
TGTGCCAGCAGCCCTCCCGGGACAGGGATAGGTAGCACCGGGGAGCTGTTTTTT
CASSPPGTGIGSTGELFF
>TRBV2|NA|TRBD2|TRBJ2-5
TGTGCCAGCACTTCACTAGCGGGAATTCAAGAGACCCAGTACTTC
CASTSLAGIQETQYF
>TRBV30|NA|NA|TRBJ1-6
TGTGCCTGGAGTGTACGCCGGCAGGGCCCGAGCTCCTATAATTCACCCCTCCACTTT
CAWSVRRQGPSSYNSPLHF
>TRBV11-2|NA|TRBD2|TRBJ2-1
TGTGCCAGCAGCGTCCAGGTAGCGGGGTTCAATGAGCAGTTCTTC
CASSVQVAGFNEQFF
>TRBV6-6|NA|TRBD1|TRBJ2-1
TGTGCCAGCAGAAAACAGGGGGCCTTTGACAATGAGCAGTTCTTC
CASRKQGAFDNEQFF
>TRBV13|NA|NA|TRBJ1-4
TGTGCCAGCCGCTGGGGGGGTATGGCTAATGAAAAACTGTTTTTT
CASRWGGMANEKLFF
>TRBV9|NA|TRBD2|TRBJ2-1
TGTGCCAGCAGCCTGTCCGGGACTAGCGGATGGGATGAGCAGTTCTTC
CASSLSGTSGWDEQFF
>TRBV5-8|NA|NA|TRBJ2-5
TGTGCCAGCAGCTTGGTACACCTCCAAGAGACCCAGTACTTC
CASSLVHLQETQYF
>TRBV19|NA|NA|TRBJ2-3
TGTGCCAGTAGTATAAGCAGGGAAACAGATACGCAGTATTTT
CASSISRETDTQYF
>TRBV27|NA|NA|TRBJ1-2
TGTGCCAGCAGTTCCCTCACAACTAACTATGGCTACACCTTC
CASSSLTTNYGYTF
>TRBV9|NA|NA|TRBJ1-5
TGTGCCAGCAGGTCCGCCGGACAGTTCAATCAGCCCCAGCATTTT
CASRSAGQFNQPQHF
>TRBV5-4|NA|TRBD2|TRBJ2-2
TGTGCCAGCAGCCGAGCGGGGGGGAACACCGGGGAGCTGTTTTTT
CASSRAGGNTGELFF
>TRBV19|NA|NA|TRBJ1-2
TGTGCCAGTAGCCCACCCGAGGAAATCTATGGCTACACCTTC
CASSPPEEIYGYTF
>TRBV5-1|NA|NA|TRBJ2-3
TGCGCCAGCAGCTTGGTGCAGGTTAGCACAGATACGCAGTATTTT
CASSLVQVSTDTQYF
>TRBV5-1|NA|TRBD1|TRBJ2-7
TGCGCCAGCAGCCACCGGACAGGGGGGATTTACGAGCAGTACTTC
CASSHRTGGIYEQYF
>TRBV2|once|NA|TRBJ2-7
TGTGCCAGCATTATAGGACAACTCCTATCCTACGAGCAGTACTTC
CASIIGQLLSYEQYF
>TRBV5-1|few|NA|TRBJ1-1
TGCGCCAGCAGCCGAGGGCTTCAAATGAACACTGAAGCTTTCTTT
CASSRGLQMNTEAFF
>TRBV29-1|NA|NA|TRBJ1-1
TGCAGCGTTGATGGGGAGGTTAACACTGAAGCTTTCTTT
CSVDGEVNTEAFF
>TRBV19|NA|NA|TRBJ1-3
TGTGCCAGTAATAACAGAAATGGAAACACCATATATTTT
CASNNRNGNTIYF
>TRBV7-9|NA|NA|TRBJ2-7
TGTGCCAGCAGCTTAGGGACAGAGCAGTACTTC
CASSLGTEQYF
>TRBV7-2|NA|TRBD2|TRBJ2-7
TGTGCCAGCAGCCCTAAGCTCGGACTAGCGGGAGTGGCGCAGTACTTC
CASSPKLGLAGVAQYF
>TRBV2|few|NA|TRBJ1-6
TGTGCCAGCAGACCCGGGACACTGGCTTGGTCACCCCTCCACTTT
CASRPGTLAWSPLHF
>TRBV6-6|NA|NA|TRBJ2-1
TGTGCCAGCAGTTACTCAGGACAGTTCAATGAGCAGTTCTTC
CASSYSGQFNEQFF
>TRBV2|NA|TRBD1|TRBJ2-6
TGTGCCAGCAGTGATAGTCCCCGGGACAGGGGATCGGTGGGGGCCAACGTCCTGACTTTC
CASSDSPRDRGSVGANVLTF
>TRBV7-2|NA|NA|TRBJ2-1
TGTGCCAGCAGCTTAGGGGCAGGGGTCAATGAGCAGTTCTTC
CASSLGAGVNEQFF
>TRBV6-5|NA|NA|TRBJ1-5
TGTGCCAGCAGGCTTAACCTAGGGGGTGATCAGCCCCAGCATTTT
CASRLNLGGDQPQHF
>TRBV10-3|NA|TRBD2|TRBJ2-3
TGTGCCATCAGTGGAGGGCTAGCGGGAGATACGCAGTATTTT
CAISGGLAGDTQYF
>TRBV5-1|NA|NA|TRBJ2-7
TGCGCCAGCAGCTTGGGACAGAGGCACTACGAGCAGTACTTC
CASSLGQRHYEQYF
>TRBV5-4|NA|TRBD2|TRBJ2-2
TGTGCCAGCAGGGCTACTAGCGGGGGGAACACCGGGGAGCTGTTTTTT
CASRATSGGNTGELFF
>TRBV30|NA|NA|TRBJ1-4
TGTGCCTGGGGGGAGGGGAGGGGGAGTGAAAAACTGTTTTTT
CAWGEGRGSEKLFF
>TRBV5-1|NA|NA|TRBJ2-2
TGCGCCAGCAGCTTGCTGGGACACACCACCGGGGAGCTGTTTTTT
CASSLLGHTTGELFF
>TRBV9|NA|TRBD1|TRBJ1-3
TGTGCCAGCAGCGGACTTATGAGGACAGGGGGAAACACCATATATTTT
CASSGLMRTGGNTIYF
>TRBV7-2|NA|NA|TRBJ1-1
TGTGCCAGCAGCTCGGACATGAACACTGAAGCTTTCTTT
CASSSDMNTEAFF
>TRBV19|NA|NA|TRBJ1-4
TGTGCCAGTACGCTCTTAGGGGCGGCAACTAATGAAAAACTGTTTTTT
CASTLLGAATNEKLFF
>TRBV11-3|NA|TRBD2|TRBJ2-1
TGTGCCAGCAGCTCCCGACTAGCGGGAGAACGCAATGAGCAGTTCTTC
CASSSRLAGERNEQFF
>TRBV14|NA|TRBD2|TRBJ2-2
TGTGCCAGCAGCCTCTTCACTGCGGGAGTCGGGGAGCTGTTTTTT
CASSLFTAGVGELFF
>TRBV10-3|NA|TRBD1|TRBJ2-7
TGTGCCATCAATAACCGGGACAGTTCCTACGAGCAGTACTTC
CAINNRDSSYEQYF
>TRBV9|NA|TRBD2|TRBJ2-7
TGTGCCAGCAGCGTAGGTGCTAGCGGGAGAATAAACGAGCAGTACTTC
CASSVGASGRINEQYF
>TRBV9|NA|TRBD2|TRBJ2-5
TGTGCCAGCAGCGTGGGGGAGGGACTCGGAAAAGAGACCCAGTACTTC
CASSVGEGLGKETQYF
>TRBV5-1|few|NA|TRBJ2-1
TGCGCCAGCAGCTTGTACCTCGTTTCTAGGACCCTAGCGCGCTCCTACAATGAGCAGTTCTTC
CASSLYLVSRTLARSYNEQFF
>TRBV29-1|NA|TRBD2|TRBJ2-2
TGCAGCGGACAACTAGCGGGACGATCCGGGGAGCTGTTTTTT
CSGQLAGRSGELFF
>TRBV7-9|NA|NA|TRBJ1-6
TGTGCCAGCAGCCGAGATAGCTCCTATAATTCACCCCTCCACTTT
CASSRDSSYNSPLHF
>TRBV7-9|NA|TRBD2|TRBJ2-1
TGTGCCAGCAGCTTAAGCGGGGGGTGGAGCAATGAGCAGTTCTTC
CASSLSGGWSNEQFF
>TRBV7-2|NA|NA|TRBJ2-3
TGTGCCAGCAGCCAAGAGCCCATCACAGATACGCAGTATTTT
CASSQEPITDTQYF
>TRBV2|NA|NA|TRBJ2-3
TGTGCCAGCAGTTCGTCCGGGACAAGCCCTATACGGTATTTT
CASSSSGTSPIRYF
>TRBV4-2|NA|TRBD1|TRBJ1-4
TGTGCCAGCAGCCAGGGCGGGACAGGAGAAAAACTGTTTTTT
CASSQGGTGEKLFF
>TRBV6-1|once|TRBD2|TRBJ2-3
TGTGCCAGCAGTGCAAACTTAGCGGGGGGGCACGATACGCAGTATTTT
CASSANLAGGHDTQYF
>TRBV27|NA|NA|TRBJ2-6
TGTGCCAGCAGTTTGACGGAGGGGGCCAACGTCCTGACTTTC
CASSLTEGANVLTF
>TRBV2|NA|TRBD2|TRBJ2-1
TGTGCCAGCACCCGGTTTTTAGCGGGAGACAATGAGCAGTTCTTC
CASTRFLAGDNEQFF
>TRBV5-8|NA|NA|TRBJ2-5
TGTGCCAGCAGCCGAGGCCGACAGGGTGGAGGGGAGACCCAGTACTTC
CASSRGRQGGGETQYF
>TRBV19|NA|NA|TRBJ2-7
TGTGCCAGTAGTCCCCGGGCGGGGGCGGTTATATCGGCTAGCAGATACTACGAGCAGTACTTC
CASSPRAGAVISASRYYEQYF
>TRBV5-1|NA|TRBD1|TRBJ1-1
TGCGCCAGCAGCTTGATCGTTACAGGGGCGATCCGTGAAGCTTTCTTT
CASSLIVTGAIREAFF
>TRBV30|NA|TRBD1|TRBJ1-2
TGTGCCTGGAGTATGAACCCACAGGGGAGCTACACCTTC
CAWSMNPQGSYTF
>TRBV7-9|NA|NA|TRBJ2-4
TGTGCCAGCAGCCCATTAGCCAAAAACATTCAGTACTTC
CASSPLAKNIQYF
>TRBV7-9|NA|TRBD2|TRBJ2-5
TGTGCCAGCAGCTCACTAGCGGGAGTGGGGGAGACCCAGTACTTC
CASSSLAGVGETQYF
>TRBV7-9|few|NA|TRBJ2-3
TGTGCCAGCACCACTTGGGCTAGCACAGATACGCAGTATTTT
CASTTWASTDTQYF
>TRBV7-8|NA|NA|TRBJ2-3
TGTGCCAGCAGCTCAAAGCGGGCTAGCACAGATACGCAGTATTTT
CASSSKRASTDTQYF